The present T cell receptor (beta chain) was sequenced within a study of cytomegalovirus exposure and HLA in healthy donors. Primers for the PCR totalled 60 Vbeta and 13 Jbeta. How the authors handled the data: Counted up in a later analysis, unique TCR beta chains came to roughly 80 million, with around 10 million shared. TCRdb keeps only in-frame clones here, not all; method: immunoSEQ multiplex PCR. D and trimming come from the DNA, and the V and J calls and clone size come from that table. The sample data list about 130,000 clones. A note on this clone: Antigen: not known.

Study observations and caveats: Researchers reported that a few CMV-associated chains were confirmed in vitro as CMV antigen-specific. Reports described diagnosis of cytomegalovirus status by the classifier as highly specific and sensitive.

J gave up 4 bases and V 1 base, and 9 bases lay outside the gene matches. This CDR3 is built from 17 residues. In germline, CDR1 is SGHKS, CDR2 YYEKEE (reference sequence). The chain joins TRBV5-5 to TRBJ2-2, with 8 bases aligning to TRBD1. Source material: PBMCs. This clonotype was obtained from a man aged 18 to 30 in good health and CMV-seronegative. DNA for the CDR3: TGTGCCAGCAGCTTGACCGGACAGGGTTTGGGCACCGGGGAGCTGTTTTTT. This translates into CASSLTGQGLGTGELFF.